This T cell receptor beta chain appears in the sequencing data of a study of blood T cell repertoires in COVID-19. Profiling relied on immunoSEQ multiplex PCR, and the TCRdb table lists in-frame clones only, not all of them. The sample carries approximately 150,000 clones, about 83% recorded once. V lost 5 bases and J lost 4, with 10 bases in between. There are 13 residues in the CDR3. Germline assignment: CDR1 LGHDT and CDR2 YNNKEL (reference sequence). Comment on this clone: The sample holds other DNA sequences that translate to the same CDR3.

This TCR derives from a woman over 75 with COVID-19, enrolled during active disease. The source material was peripheral blood. The chain links TRBV3-1 (or the pseudogene TRBV3-2) to TRBJ2-3; possible D gene TRBD2, 7 bases. The CDR3 is CASSGRGADTQYF. As DNA, the CDR3 is TGTGCCAGCAGCGGGAGGGGGGCAGATACGCAGTATTTT.